A single sample is the source of the 20 T cell receptor beta chains below, sequenced in a study of blood T cell repertoires in COVID-19. Sequenced by immunoSEQ multiplex PCR; TCRdb stores in-frame clones only, minus some. This table holds roughly 98,000 clones, around 92% found once. The sample was peripheral blood. Receptors were obtained from a woman in her sixties with active COVID-19.

V is TRBV2 and J is TRBJ2-1, with 9 bases matching TRBD1. The CDR3 loop spans 15 amino acids. V lost 6 bases, J lost 5 bases, and 8 bases stayed unmatched. In germline, CDR1 is SNHLY, CDR2 FYNNEI. The CDR3 protein is CASSARTGANNEQFF. CDR3 sequence (DNA): TGTGCCAGCAGCGCCAGGACAGGGGCCAACAATGAGCAGTTCTTC.

This clone was detected once. The V call is TRBV7-9, the J call TRBJ1-1; weak D call: TRBD1 (6 bases). V lost 5 bases and J lost 0, with 16 bases in between. CDR3 size: 16 residues. The germline CDR1 and CDR2 sequences are SEHNR and FQNEAQ (reference sequence). CDR3 coding DNA: TGTGCCAGCAGCCGATGGGGAGGGGGAATGAACACTGAAGCTTTCTTT. Translating gives CASSRWGGGMNTEAFF.

V usage is TRBV3-1 (or the pseudogene TRBV3-2) and J usage is TRBJ1-1, with D possibly matching TRBD1 (5 bases). Deletions cut 5 bases from V and 6 bases from J, with 13 bases between. The germline V gene has CDR1 LGHDT and CDR2 YNNKEL (reference sequence). This CDR3 comprises 13 residues. CDR3 residues: CASSARQMAEAFF. Written as DNA, the CDR3 is TGTGCCAGCAGCGCACGACAGATGGCTGAAGCTTTCTTT.

The table lists this clone with a count of one. The gene calls are TRBV9 and TRBJ1-1, with TRBD1 matching 7 bases. With 4 bases clipped from V and 1 base from J, the junction kept 7 bases outside the gene matches. Germline assignment: CDR1 SGDLS and CDR2 YYNGEE. The CDR3 is 15 residues long. The DNA of the CDR3 is TGTGCCAGCAGCTATGGAACAGGGGCGAACACTGAAGCTTTCTTT. It specifies CASSYGTGANTEAFF.

The chain couples TRBV7-2 to TRBJ2-5; 7 bases are shared with TRBD2. The CDR3 runs to 16 residues. The germline V gene encodes CDR1 SGHTA and CDR2 FQGNSA. V lost 4 bases, J lost 1 base, and 9 bases stayed unmatched. CDR3 nucleotides: TGTGCCAGCAGCTCGCAGGTTAAGCGGGGCCAAGAGACCCAGTACTTC. It codes for CASSSQVKRGQETQYF. The variable domain in full, completed from reference TRBV7-2 and TRBJ2-5, reads GAGVSQSPSNKVTEKGKDVELRCDPISGHTALYWYRQSLGQGLEFLIYFQGNSAPDKSGLPSDRFSAERTGGSVSTLTIQRTQQEDSAVYLCASSSQVKRGQETQYFGPGTRLLVL.

CDR3 in amino acids: CASSAMGSGLYTGELFF. CDR3 in DNA: TGCGCCAGCAGCGCCATGGGCTCGGGACTTTACACCGGGGAGCTGTTTTTT. V gene TRBV5-1 combines with J gene TRBJ2-2; maybe TRBD2 (6 bases). V was clipped by 4 bases and J by 3 bases, with 19 bases between them. The CDR3 is 17 residues long. Germline CDR1 is SGHRS and CDR2 is YFSETQ.

This sequence joins TRBV7-2 and TRBJ2-1, with a weak D call TRBD1 (6 bases). This CDR3 has 12 amino acids. V was pared by 5 bases and J by 7 bases, with 9 bases between. Germline V gene data show CDR1 as SGHTA and CDR2 as FQGNSA. The CDR3 nucleotides read TGTGCCAGCAGCCTCCAGGGGAATGAGCAGTTCTTC. Amino acid sequence: CASSLQGNEQFF.

V and J are TRBV11-3 and TRBJ1-5, with 9 bases identical to TRBD1. Germline assignment: CDR1 SGHNT and CDR2 YENEEA. The CDR3 length is 16 residues. J was trimmed by 4 bases and V by 5 bases; bases with no gene match: 9. The CDR3 region is CASSQGDREVNQPQHF. CDR3 sequence (DNA): TGTGCCAGCAGCCAAGGGGACAGGGAGGTGAATCAGCCCCAGCATTTT.

This clone was recorded only once. The rearrangement uses TRBV7-3 and TRBJ2-7, with D perhaps TRBD1 (6 bases). Germline V lookup: CDR1 SGHTA, CDR2 FQGTGA. V was pared by 4 bases and J by 5 bases, with 21 bases between. This CDR3 has 16 amino acids. The CDR3 DNA is TGTGCCAGCAGCTCTTTGCTCGGACAGAGACCTGACGAGCAGTACTTC. Protein: CASSSLLGQRPDEQYF.

This rearrangement joins TRBV5-4 to TRBJ2-2, with D possibly being TRBD1 (6 bases). The V gene's germline CDR1 is SGHNT and CDR2 YYREEE (reference sequence). The CDR3 runs to 15 residues. Deletions cut 4 bases from V and 1 base from J, with 11 bases between. The CDR3 DNA reads TGTGCCAGCAGCCTTGACAGGTGGAACACCGGGGAGCTGTTTTTT. Its translation: CASSLDRWNTGELFF.

CDR3 sequence reads: CASSLQGTGELFF. The CDR3 DNA follows: TGTGCCAGCTCACTACAGGGCACCGGGGAGCTGTTTTTT. The genes are TRBV18 and TRBJ2-2; maybe TRBD1 (6 bases). The germline V gene has CDR1 KGHSH and CDR2 LQKENI. The V gene lost 4 bases and the J gene lost 4 bases, with 7 bases spanning the gap. This CDR3 spans 13 amino acids.

V and J are TRBV6-1 and TRBJ2-7; TRBD1 matches 8 bases. Trimming cost V 1 base and J 3 bases; bases outside gene matches: 5. Germline V gene lookup returns CDR1 MNHNS and CDR2 SASEGT. The CDR3 contains 15 residues. The CDR3 sequence: CASSEGTGGSYEQYF. The CDR3 DNA follows: TGTGCCAGCAGTGAAGGTACAGGGGGGAGCTACGAGCAGTACTTC.

The rearrangement links TRBV2 to TRBJ2-7, with TRBD1 identical over 9 bases. Germline CDR1 and CDR2: SNHLY and FYNNEI. The CDR3 is 15 amino acids. The V gene end was trimmed by 7 bases and the J gene end by 0 bases; junction bases not matched to a gene: 7. CDR3 residues: CASKTGGPSSYEQYF. The CDR3 DNA reads as TGTGCCAGCAAAACAGGGGGCCCCAGCTCCTACGAGCAGTACTTC. Using reference TRBV2 and TRBJ2-7 for the parts outside the CDR3, the full variable domain is EPEVTQTPSHQVTQMGQEVILRCVPISNHLYFYWYRQILGQKVEFLVSFYNNEISEKSEIFDDQFSVERPDGSNFTLKIRSTKLEDSAMYFCASKTGGPSSYEQYFGPGTRLTVT.

This clone was picked up a small number of times. V usage is TRBV14 and J usage is TRBJ1-1; 9 bases match TRBD1. J gave up 5 bases and V 4 bases, and 5 bases lay outside the gene matches. Germline V gene data show CDR1 as SGHDN and CDR2 as FVKESK. This CDR3 is 14 amino acids long. The CDR3 sequence is CASSPTGGGTEAFF. CDR3 bases: TGTGCCAGCAGCCCTACAGGGGGCGGTACTGAAGCTTTCTTT.

This clone is a singleton in its sample. The junction does not match germline at one end; this may be a read error. V is TRBV6-6 and J is TRBJ1-1, with unresolved D. The CDR3 totals 13 residues. Germline V lookup: CDR1 MNHNY, CDR2 SVGAGI (reference sequence). The CDR3 DNA reads as TGTGCCAGCAGTCGCGACTGGAACGCTGAAGCTTTCTTT. It codes for CASSRDWNAEAFF.

The CDR3 loop is CASSQGRFGYTF. The CDR3 DNA follows: TGTGCCAGCAGCCAAGGCAGGTTTGGCTACACCTTC. The chain has TRBV11-3 and TRBJ1-2; D is undetermined. This CDR3 is built from 12 residues. With 5 bases removed from V and 7 bases from J, the gap between germline ends came to 11 bases. Germline V lookup: CDR1 SGHNT, CDR2 YENEEA. Using reference TRBV11-3 and TRBJ1-2 for the parts outside the CDR3, the full variable domain is EAGVVQSPRYKIIEKKQPVAFWCNPISGHNTLYWYLQNLGQGPELLIRYENEEAVDDSQLPKDRFSAERLKGVDSTLKIQPAELGDSAVYLCASSQGRFGYTFGSGTRLTVV.

The chain is built from TRBV12-3 or TRBV12-4 and TRBJ1-2; D unclear. The ends were cut back, 4 bases at V and 5 bases at J, with 11 bases in the middle. The CDR3 length is 13 residues. As DNA, the CDR3 is TGTGCCAGCAGTTCTACGACGGAGTATGGCTACACCTTC. Translating gives CASSSTTEYGYTF.

The chain recombines TRBV29-1 with TRBJ2-1, with 9 nucleotides matching TRBD1. Germline V CDR1 and CDR2: SQVTM, ANQGSEA. This CDR3 spans 16 amino acids. J lost 2 bases, V lost 3 bases, and 8 bases had no gene match. The CDR3 coding sequence is TGCAGCGTTGACCTAACAGGGGGCAGGACCTACAATGAGCAGTTCTTC. The encoded protein is CSVDLTGGRTYNEQFF.

In DNA, the CDR3 is TGTGCCAGCAGTTACGTCCCCCTTTCCAGGGCAGCTGGCTACACCTTC. Translated: CASSYVPLSRAAGYTF. The chain recombines TRBV6-2 or TRBV6-3 with TRBJ1-2, with a tentative D call TRBD1 (5 bases). V was clipped by 2 bases and J by 7 bases, with 20 bases between them. The CDR3 contains 16 residues. Germline V gene lookup returns CDR1 MNHEY and CDR2 SVGEGT.

The J gene is TRBJ2-1, the V gene TRBV6-2 or TRBV6-3; D remains unclear. Germline V lookup: CDR1 MNHEY, CDR2 SVGEGT. CDR3 length equals 13 residues. The V end was cut by 2 bases, the J end by 4 bases, with 6 bases between. Here the CDR3 DNA reads TGTGCCAGCAGTTACAGACTTTACAATGAGCAGTTCTTC. This sequence encodes CASSYRLYNEQFF.